This T cell receptor beta chain was sequenced for a study of somatic mutations in cytotoxic T cells in rheumatoid arthritis. Study-level results: Antigen specificity of the expanded CD8+ clones was not determined. Relative to age-matched healthy controls, rheumatoid arthritis patients did not differ significantly in CD8+ T-cell clonality. Rheumatoid arthritis patients, but not healthy controls, exhibited increasing CD8+ clonality with age.

Remarks on this clone: Its antigen is unknown.

Isolation of CD4+ and CD8+ cells used positive magnetic bead selection, with purity checked by flow cytometry. TCRdb's table, derived via immunoSEQ multiplex PCR, lists solely in-frame clones and lacks some. This table holds 13,000 to 15,000 clones, approximately 74% found once. The CDR3 loop spans 13 amino acids. Germline assignment: CDR1 MGHRA and CDR2 YSYEKL. V lost 4 bases and J lost 0, with 6 bases in between. The TCR sequence derives from an adult with rheumatoid arthritis. Source material: CD8+ T cells sorted from blood. The rearrangement joins TRBV4-1 to TRBJ1-1; no clear D gene. Written as DNA, the CDR3 is TGCGCCAGCAGCCCTAACATGAACACTGAAGCTTTCTTT. Amino acids: CASSPNMNTEAFF.